These 2 T cell receptor beta chains share one sample of origin, sequenced in a study of CD4 T cells in relation to SARS-CoV-2 and coronaviruses. Method: immunoSEQ multiplex PCR; TCRdb's copy keeps in-frame clones and lacks some. The sample lists approximately 50,000 clones, approximately 90% seen once, with about 0.36% in the top ten. Sequencing was performed on naive CD4+ T cells from PBMCs. Specified subset: naive CD4+ T cells isolated by negative enrichment. The receptor set was obtained from an adult with COVID-19.

On this clone itself: Other nucleotide sequences from this sample produce the same CDR3. The V call is TRBV5-1, the J call TRBJ2-7, with D perhaps matching TRBD2 (5 bases). Germline V lookup: CDR1 SGHRS, CDR2 YFSETQ. This CDR3 is built from 14 residues. Trimming removed 3 bases from V and 0 bases from J, with 10 bases in between. The CDR3 DNA sequence: TGCGCCAGCAGCTCTAGCCATCCCTCCTACGAGCAGTACTTC. Translation gives CASSSSHPSYEQYF.

The chain joins TRBV7-8 to TRBJ2-7; unclear D gene. Trimming removed 1 base at V and 1 base at J, with 8 bases between. The CDR3 spans 14 residues. CDR1 is SGHVS and CDR2 is FQNEAQ in the germline V gene. In DNA form, the CDR3 reads TGTGCCAGCAGCTTAGGTTGGGCTTCCTACGAGCAGTACTTC. This codes for CASSLGWASYEQYF.